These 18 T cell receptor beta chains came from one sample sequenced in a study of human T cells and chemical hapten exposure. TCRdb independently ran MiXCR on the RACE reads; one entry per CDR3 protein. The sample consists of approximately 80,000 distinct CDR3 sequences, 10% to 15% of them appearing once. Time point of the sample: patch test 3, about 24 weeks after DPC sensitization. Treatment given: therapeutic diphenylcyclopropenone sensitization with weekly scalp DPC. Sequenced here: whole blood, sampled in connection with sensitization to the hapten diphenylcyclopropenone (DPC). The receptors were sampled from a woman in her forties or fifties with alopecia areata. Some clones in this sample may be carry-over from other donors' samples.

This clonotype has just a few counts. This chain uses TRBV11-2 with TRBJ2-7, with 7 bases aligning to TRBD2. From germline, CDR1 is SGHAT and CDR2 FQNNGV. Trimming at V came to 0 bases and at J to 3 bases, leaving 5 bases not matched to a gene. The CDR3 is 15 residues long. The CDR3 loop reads CASSLEPSGLYEQYF. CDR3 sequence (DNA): TGTGCCAGCAGCTTAGAACCTAGCGGACTCTACGAGCAGTACTTC.

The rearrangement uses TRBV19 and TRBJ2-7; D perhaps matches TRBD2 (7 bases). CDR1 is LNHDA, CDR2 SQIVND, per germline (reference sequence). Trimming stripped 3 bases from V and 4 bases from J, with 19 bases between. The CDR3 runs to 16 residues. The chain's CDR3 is CASSISARGRLYEQYF. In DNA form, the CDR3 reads TGTGCCAGTAGTATCTCGGCGCGGGGGCGTCTTTACGAGCAGTACTTC.

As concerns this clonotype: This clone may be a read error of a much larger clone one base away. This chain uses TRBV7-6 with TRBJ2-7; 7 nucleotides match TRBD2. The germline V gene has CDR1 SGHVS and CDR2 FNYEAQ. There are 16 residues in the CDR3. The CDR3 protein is CVSSPVASGVAYEQYF. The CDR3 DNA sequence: TGTGTCAGCAGCCCAGTGGCGAGCGGGGTTGCCTACGAGCAGTACTTC.

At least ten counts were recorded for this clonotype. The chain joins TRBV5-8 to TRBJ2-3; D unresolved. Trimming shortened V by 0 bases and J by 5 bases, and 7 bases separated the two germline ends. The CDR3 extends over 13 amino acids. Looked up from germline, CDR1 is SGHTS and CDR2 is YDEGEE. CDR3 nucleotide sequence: TGTGCCAGCAGCTTGGAAGGAGAAGATACGCAGTATTTT. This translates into CASSLEGEDTQYF.

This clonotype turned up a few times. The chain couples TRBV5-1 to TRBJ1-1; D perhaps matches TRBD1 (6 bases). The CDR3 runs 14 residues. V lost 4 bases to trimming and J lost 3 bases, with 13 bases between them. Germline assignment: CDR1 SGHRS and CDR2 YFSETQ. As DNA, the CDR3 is TGCGCCAGCAGCAAACACAGGGTCGACACTGAAGCTTTCTTT. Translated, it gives CASSKHRVDTEAFF. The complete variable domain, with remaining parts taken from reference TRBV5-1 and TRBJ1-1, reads KAGVTQTPRYLIKTRGQQVTLSCSPISGHRSVSWYQQTPGQGLQFLFEYFSETQRNKGNFPGRFSGRQFSNSRSEMNVSTLELGDSALYLCASSKHRVDTEAFFGQGTRLTVV.

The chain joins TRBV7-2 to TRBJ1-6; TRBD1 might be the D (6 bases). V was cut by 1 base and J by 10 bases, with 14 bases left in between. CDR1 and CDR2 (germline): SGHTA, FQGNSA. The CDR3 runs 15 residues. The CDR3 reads CASSLEHRAGSPLHF. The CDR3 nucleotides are TGTGCCAGCAGCTTAGAACACAGGGCGGGATCACCCCTCCACTTT.

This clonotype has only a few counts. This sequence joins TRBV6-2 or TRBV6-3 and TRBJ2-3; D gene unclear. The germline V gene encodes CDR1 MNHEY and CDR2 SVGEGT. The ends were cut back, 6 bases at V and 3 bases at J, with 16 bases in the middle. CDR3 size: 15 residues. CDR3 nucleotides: TGTGCCAGCAGCCCTCCCCCGTTGACTACAGATACGCAGTATTTT. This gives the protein CASSPPPLTTDTQYF.

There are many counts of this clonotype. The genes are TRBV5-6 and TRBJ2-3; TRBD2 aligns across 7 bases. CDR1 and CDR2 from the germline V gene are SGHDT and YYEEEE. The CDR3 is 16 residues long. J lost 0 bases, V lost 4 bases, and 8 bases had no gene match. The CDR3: CASSTGAGFSTDTQYF. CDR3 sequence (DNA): TGTGCCAGCAGCACTGGAGCGGGATTTAGCACAGATACGCAGTATTTT.

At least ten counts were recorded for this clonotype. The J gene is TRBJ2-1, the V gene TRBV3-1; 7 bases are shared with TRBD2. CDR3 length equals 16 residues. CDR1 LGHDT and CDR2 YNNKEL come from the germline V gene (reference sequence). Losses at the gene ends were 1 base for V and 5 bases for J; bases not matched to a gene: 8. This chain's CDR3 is CASSQVSVAGDNEQFF. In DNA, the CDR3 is TGTGCCAGCAGCCAAGTTTCGGTGGCGGGAGACAATGAGCAGTTCTTC.

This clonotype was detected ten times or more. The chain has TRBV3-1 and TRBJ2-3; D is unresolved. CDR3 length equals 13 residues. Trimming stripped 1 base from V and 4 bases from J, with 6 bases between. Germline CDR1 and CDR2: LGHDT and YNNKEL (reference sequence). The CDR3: CASSQVSADTQYF. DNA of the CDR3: TGTGCCAGCAGCCAAGTCAGCGCAGATACGCAGTATTTT.

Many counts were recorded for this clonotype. This chain's CDR3 is CATSSARTSGGTYNEQFF. CDR3 nucleotides: TGTGCCACCAGTTCGGCCCGGACTAGCGGAGGAACCTACAATGAGCAGTTCTTC. The chain carries TRBV24-1 and TRBJ2-1, with TRBD2 identical over 10 bases. Germline values: CDR1 KGHDR, CDR2 SFDVKD. With 6 bases clipped from V and 2 bases from J, the junction kept 12 bases outside the gene matches. The CDR3 length is 18 residues.

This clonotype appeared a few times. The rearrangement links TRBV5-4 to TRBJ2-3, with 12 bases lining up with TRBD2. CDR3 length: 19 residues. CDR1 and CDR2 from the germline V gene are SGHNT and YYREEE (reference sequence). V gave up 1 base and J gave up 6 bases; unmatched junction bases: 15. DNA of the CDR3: TGTGCCAGCAGCTTGATGTCGGCTAGCGGGAGGGGAGCTTCGGATACGCAGTATTTT. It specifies CASSLMSASGRGASDTQYF. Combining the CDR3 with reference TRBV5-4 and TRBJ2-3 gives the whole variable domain ETGVTQSPTHLIKTRGQQVTLRCSSQSGHNTVSWYQQALGQGPQFIFQYYREEENGRGNFPPRFSGLQFPNYSSELNVNALELDDSALYLCASSLMSASGRGASDTQYFGPGTRLTVL.

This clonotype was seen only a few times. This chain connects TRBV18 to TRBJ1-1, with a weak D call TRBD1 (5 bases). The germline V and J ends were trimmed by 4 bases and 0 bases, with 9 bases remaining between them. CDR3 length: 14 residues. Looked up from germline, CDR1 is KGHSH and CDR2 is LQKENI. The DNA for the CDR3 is TGTGCCAGCTCACGCGGGACGGTGAACACTGAAGCTTTCTTT. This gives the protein CASSRGTVNTEAFF.

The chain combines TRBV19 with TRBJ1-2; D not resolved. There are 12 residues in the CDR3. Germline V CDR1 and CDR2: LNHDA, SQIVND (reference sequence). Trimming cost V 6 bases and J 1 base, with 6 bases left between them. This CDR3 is CASSEINYGYTF. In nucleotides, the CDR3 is TGTGCCAGTAGCGAGATTAACTATGGCTACACCTTC.

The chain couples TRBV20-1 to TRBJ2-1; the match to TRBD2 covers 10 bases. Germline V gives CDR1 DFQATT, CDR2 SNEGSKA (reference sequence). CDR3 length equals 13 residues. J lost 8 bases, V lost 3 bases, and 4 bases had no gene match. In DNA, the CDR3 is TGCAGTGCTAGCCTACTAGCGGGATATGAGCAGTTCTTC. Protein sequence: CSASLLAGYEQFF.

CDR3 sequence reads: CASSLGNEKLFF. The CDR3, as DNA: TGTGCCAGCAGTCTGGGGAATGAAAAACTGTTTTTT. The chain joins TRBV28 to TRBJ1-4; no definite D call. CDR1 and CDR2 from the germline V gene are MDHEN and SYDVKM. The CDR3 loop spans 12 amino acids. V was shortened by 5 bases and J by 5 bases, with 6 bases between the two germline ends.

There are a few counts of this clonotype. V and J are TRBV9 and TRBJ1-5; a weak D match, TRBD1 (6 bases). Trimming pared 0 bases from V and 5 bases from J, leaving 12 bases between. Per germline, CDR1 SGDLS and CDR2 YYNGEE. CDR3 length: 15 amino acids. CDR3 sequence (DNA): TGTGCCAGCAGCGTAGGAAAGGGGGGCCATCAGCCCCAGCATTTT. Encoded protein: CASSVGKGGHQPQHF. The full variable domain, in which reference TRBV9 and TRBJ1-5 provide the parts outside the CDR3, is DSGVTQTPKHLITATGQRVTLRCSPRSGDLSVYWYQQSLDQGLQFLIQYYNGEERAKGNILERFSAQQFPDLHSELNLSSLELGDSALYFCASSVGKGGHQPQHFGDGTRLSIL.

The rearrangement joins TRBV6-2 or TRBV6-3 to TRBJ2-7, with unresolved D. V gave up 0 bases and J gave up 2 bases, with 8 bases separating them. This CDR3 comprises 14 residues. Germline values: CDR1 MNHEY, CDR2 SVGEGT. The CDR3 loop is CASSYSSPAYEQYF. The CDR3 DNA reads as TGTGCCAGCAGTTACTCGAGTCCAGCCTACGAGCAGTACTTC.